This note documents a single TCR beta chain sequence. The sample originates from a study of CD8+ T cells in alopecia areata. The treatment denotes: oral pan-JAK inhibitor, 5-10 mg twice daily. The germline V gene has CDR1 SGHVS and CDR2 FNYEAQ. The CDR3 contains 15 residues. V gave up 5 bases and J gave up 4 bases, with 17 bases separating them. RNA extraction and reverse transcription yielded cDNA as sequencing template. Profiling relied on immunoSEQ multiplex PCR, and the TCRdb table lists in-frame clones only, not all of them. Here the sample spans roughly 100,000 clones, 55% to 75% being singletons.

The specimen comprised CD8+ T cells sorted from blood, sampled at approximately week 60, from a patient treated with tofacitinib. The chain has TRBV7-6 and TRBJ1-1; maybe TRBD1 (6 bases). This receptor was identified in a human donor with alopecia areata. CDR3 DNA sequence: TGTGCCAGCAGCCAGGGGTTAATTGGTCGCACTGAAGCTTTCTTT. Translation gives CASSQGLIGRTEAFF.